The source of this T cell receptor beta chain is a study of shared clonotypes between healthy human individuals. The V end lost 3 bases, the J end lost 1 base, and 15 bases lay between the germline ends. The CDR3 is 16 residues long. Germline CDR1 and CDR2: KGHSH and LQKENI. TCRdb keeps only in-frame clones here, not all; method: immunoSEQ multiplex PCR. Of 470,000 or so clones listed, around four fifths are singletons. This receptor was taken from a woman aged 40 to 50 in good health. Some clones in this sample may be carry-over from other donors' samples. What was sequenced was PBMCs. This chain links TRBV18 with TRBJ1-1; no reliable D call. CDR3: CASSPSRAKSNTEAFF. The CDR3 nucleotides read TGTGCCAGCTCACCCTCGAGGGCCAAATCGAACACTGAAGCTTTCTTT.